These 18 T cell receptor beta chains originate from one sample sequenced in a study of T cells in Graves' hyperthyroidism and ophthalmopathy (dated by TCRdb to between 2019 and 2020). Library prep was done by multiplex PCR. The sample was run on an Illumina HiSeq 2000. Amplification of TCR beta CDR3 regions was carried out from RNA transcripts. The first round of RT-PCR for the TCR CDR3 was performed with the HTBI primer set and the Qiagen OneStep RT-PCR kit. TCRdb cleaned the public reads at Q25 with fastp, built clones with MiXCR and kept in-frame beta chains. Every CDR3 protein is listed once, alongside the most common genes and DNA of its rows. In this sample the table shows a few hundred thousand distinct CDR3 sequences, 15% to 20% of which occur a single time. In total, the top ten clones hold about 49% of the sample. The sample taken for sequencing was blood. These receptors were obtained from a woman between 50 and 59 years old with Graves' hyperthyroidism.

This clonotype came up a few times. The chain uses TRBV19 and TRBJ1-2; 7 bases map to TRBD1. The CDR3 extends over 13 amino acids. Germline CDR1 LNHDA, CDR2 SQIVND (reference sequence). V lost 5 bases, J lost 9 bases, and 9 bases stayed unmatched. In nucleotides, the CDR3 is TGTGCCAGTAGTCCCAGACAGGGAGCAAGCTACACCTTC. Translating gives CASSPRQGASYTF.

At least ten counts were recorded for this clonotype. The chain couples TRBV20-1 to TRBJ2-5, with TRBD2 matching 7 bases. The CDR3 is made up of 13 amino acids. Trimming removed 1 base from V and 4 bases from J; junction bases left unmatched: 3. The V gene's germline CDR1 is DFQATT and CDR2 SNEGSKA (reference sequence). In nucleotides, the CDR3 is TGCAGTGCTAGAGGCGGGGGAGGAGAGACCCAGTACTTC. It yields the protein CSARGGGGETQYF.

The CDR3 nucleotides are TGTGCCAGCAGCCCTACGGGCACCTCCTACGAGCAGTACTTC. Translated, it gives CASSPTGTSYEQYF. The gene calls are TRBV4-2 and TRBJ2-7; D ambiguous. V lost 4 bases and J lost 0, with 10 bases in between. This CDR3 is built from 14 residues. Germline CDR1 LGHNA, CDR2 YNFKEQ.

The chain uses TRBV2 and TRBJ2-2; TRBD2 aligns across 11 bases. Germline V gene lookup returns CDR1 SNHLY and CDR2 FYNNEI. The CDR3 is 14 amino acids. With 4 bases clipped from V and 8 bases from J, the junction kept 3 bases outside the gene matches. This CDR3 reads CASSVSSGRGELFF. CDR3 DNA sequence: TGTGCCAGCAGTGTCTCTAGCGGGAGGGGGGAGCTGTTTTTT.

Many counts were recorded for this clonotype. A junction end diverges from the germline sequence, so it may reflect a read error. The gene calls are TRBV12-3 or TRBV12-4 and TRBJ2-3, with 9 nucleotides matching TRBD2. The CDR3 sequence is 14 residues long. DNA of the CDR3: TGTGCCAGCAGCTTAGCGGGGGCTACAGATACGCAGTATTTT. Translating it yields CASSLAGATDTQYF.

This clonotype has ten or more counts. This chain links TRBV7-6 with TRBJ2-3; TRBD1 matches at 7 bases. Germline lookup yields CDR1 SGHVS and CDR2 FNYEAQ. The CDR3 consists of 15 residues. Trimming took 5 bases from V and 4 from J; bases not matched to a gene: 9. CDR3 amino acids: CASSPRTGGPDTQYF. CDR3 DNA: TGTGCCAGCAGCCCAAGGACAGGTGGGCCAGATACGCAGTATTTT.

Remarks on this clonotype: Germline is not matched at one junction end, which may reflect a read error. The gene calls are TRBV3-1 and TRBJ2-1; 12 nucleotides line up with TRBD2. Germline loops: CDR1 LGHDT, CDR2 YNNKEL (reference sequence). The CDR3 consists of 17 residues. DNA for the CDR3: TGTACCAGCAGCCAACTAGCGGGGGGAATTTCCTACAATGAGCAGTTCTTC. It encodes CTSSQLAGGISYNEQFF.

This clonotype was found many times. The chain has TRBV30 and TRBJ1-2, with 8 bases matching TRBD1. This CDR3 has 12 residues. CDR1 is GTSNPN, CDR2 SVGIG, per germline (reference sequence). The trim removed 4 bases at V and 6 bases at J, leaving 4 bases unmatched. CDR3 sequence: CAWNQGADGYTF. Here the CDR3 DNA reads TGTGCCTGGAATCAGGGGGCGGATGGCTACACCTTC.

The rearrangement uses TRBV20-1 and TRBJ2-5; D might be TRBD2 (6 bases). The V and J ends lost 6 bases and 2 bases respectively, with 13 bases between them. The CDR3 has 13 amino acids. Germline assignment: CDR1 DFQATT and CDR2 SNEGSKA (reference sequence). The CDR3 is CSASSGPQETQYF. The CDR3 coding sequence is TGCAGTGCCAGTAGCGGCCCTCAAGAGACCCAGTACTTC.

V usage is TRBV4-1 and J usage is TRBJ1-1; D may be TRBD1 (5 bases). V gave up 2 bases and J gave up 1 base, with 17 bases separating them. There are 17 residues in the CDR3. The V gene's germline CDR1 is MGHRA and CDR2 YSYEKL. DNA for the CDR3: TGCGCCAGCAGCCAAACAGTAGACAGCAATTCGAACACTGAAGCTTTCTTT. Residues: CASSQTVDSNSNTEAFF.

This clonotype has ten or more counts. The CDR3 here is CASSGRQANQPQHF. DNA of the CDR3: TGTGCCAGCAGTGGGCGACAGGCTAATCAGCCCCAGCATTTT. The V call is TRBV6-1, the J call TRBJ1-5, with a weak D call TRBD1 (6 bases). The ends were cut back, 4 bases at V and 4 bases at J, with 11 bases in the middle. Germline-derived CDR1 and CDR2 are MNHNS and SASEGT. CDR3 length: 14 residues.

This clonotype was counted a few times. This chain connects TRBV6-1 to TRBJ2-1; unclear D gene. V dropped 5 bases and J dropped 7 bases, with 12 bases sitting between them. Germline-derived CDR1 and CDR2 are MNHNS and SASEGT. The length of the CDR3 is 13 residues. DNA of the CDR3: TGTGCCAGCAGTCCCACTTCAAGAAATGAGCAGTTCTTC. Translation: CASSPTSRNEQFF.

CDR3 sequence (DNA): TGTGCCAGCACTCCGGGACAGGGGAACACCTACGAGCAGTACTTC. Translation gives CASTPGQGNTYEQYF. V is TRBV2 and J is TRBJ2-7, with TRBD1 identical over 10 bases. V trimming: 7 bases; J trimming: 2 bases; junction bases outside the gene matches: 8. Germline CDR1 is SNHLY and CDR2 is FYNNEI. The CDR3 contains 15 residues. Drawing the rest from reference TRBV2 and TRBJ2-7, the complete variable domain is EPEVTQTPSHQVTQMGQEVILRCVPISNHLYFYWYRQILGQKVEFLVSFYNNEISEKSEIFDDQFSVERPDGSNFTLKIRSTKLEDSAMYFCASTPGQGNTYEQYFGPGTRLTVT.

The V and J genes are TRBV13 and TRBJ2-1; 7 bases line up with TRBD1. Germline V lookup: CDR1 PRHDT, CDR2 FYEKMQ (reference sequence). CDR3 length: 15 residues. Trimming removed 5 bases from V and 0 bases from J; junction bases left unmatched: 4. CDR3 sequence (DNA): TGTGCCAGCAGCGCGACAGGGCTCTCCTACAATGAGCAGTTCTTC. Translated, it gives CASSATGLSYNEQFF.

This clonotype has a handful of counts. The chain links TRBV20-1 to TRBJ1-1, with 7 bases lining up with TRBD1. The V segment lost 5 bases and the J segment 8 bases; nucleotides outside the gene matches: 11. The CDR3 consists of 13 residues. Germline-derived CDR1 and CDR2 are DFQATT and SNEGSKA (reference sequence). For the CDR3, the DNA is TGCAGTGCTTATACAACAGGGGATCCGGAAGCTTTCTTT. It specifies CSAYTTGDPEAFF.

This clonotype was counted only a few times. This chain links TRBV6-1 with TRBJ2-7; D ambiguous. This CDR3 region has 13 residues. V lost 5 bases and J lost 2, with 10 bases in between. The germline V gene encodes CDR1 MNHNS and CDR2 SASEGT. The CDR3 coding sequence is TGTGCCAGCAGTAGGAACACCCCCTACGAGCAGTACGTC. Encoded protein: CASSRNTPYEQYV.

This clonotype was recorded a few times. The CDR3 DNA follows: TGTGCCAGCAGTGAAAGGCCGGCAGATTCACCCCTCCACTTT. This sequence encodes CASSERPADSPLHF. The V gene is TRBV6-1, the J gene TRBJ1-6; no firm D call. The V gene lost 2 bases and the J gene lost 8 bases, with 10 bases spanning the gap. Germline CDR1 reads MNHNS; CDR2 reads SASEGT. CDR3 length equals 14 residues.

This clonotype was picked up many times. The chain combines TRBV18 with TRBJ1-5, with D possibly TRBD1 on 5 matching bases. Trimming removed 6 bases at V and 7 bases at J, with 22 bases between. CDR3 length: 16 residues. Germline V gene lookup returns CDR1 KGHSH and CDR2 LQKENI. CDR3 coding DNA: TGTGCCAGCTCCCCGCGGGGGGACCCTACGGGGCAGCCCCAGCATTTT. Its protein is CASSPRGDPTGQPQHF.